The rows below give T cell receptor beta chains drawn from one sample of a study of blood T cell repertoires in COVID-19. Only in-frame clones appear in the TCRdb table, and some are missing; sequencing was by immunoSEQ multiplex PCR. This sample carries 250,000 to 300,000 clones, 75% to 90% of them seen once, and the ten largest clones take 2% to 2.5%. Sequencing input: peripheral blood. The receptors were gathered from a woman between 50 and 59 years old who had recovered from COVID-19. Both conserved end residues are part of each CDR3. Each record gives: J gene, V gene, D gene, clone size, CDR3 DNA, CDR3 protein. A D gene is named only where the DNA matches it firmly. The size field is filled for only some rows; it gives once, few, many or a size class.

j_call: TRBJ2-1
v_call: TRBV4-2
d_call: TRBD2
clone_size: NA
cdr3_nt: TGTGCCAGCAGCCCAGGGGCAGCGGGGGTCCCCGGCTCCTACAATGAGCAGTTCTTC
cdr3_aa: CASSPGAAGVPGSYNEQFF

j_call: TRBJ1-4
v_call: TRBV13
d_call: TRBD1
clone_size: NA
cdr3_nt: TGTGCCAGCAGCCCTGGACAGGGCCGTAATGAAAAACTGTTTTTT
cdr3_aa: CASSPGQGRNEKLFF

j_call: TRBJ2-1
v_call: TRBV28
d_call: NA
clone_size: NA
cdr3_nt: TGTGCCAGCAGCAACTCTACCGGGGACATCTACAATGAGCAGTTCTTC
cdr3_aa: CASSNSTGDIYNEQFF

j_call: TRBJ2-5
v_call: TRBV5-1
d_call: NA
clone_size: NA
cdr3_nt: TGCGCCAGCAGGGACGCAGGGAAAGGTGACCAAGAGACCCAGTACTTC
cdr3_aa: CASRDAGKGDQETQYF

j_call: TRBJ2-7
v_call: TRBV13
d_call: NA
clone_size: NA
cdr3_nt: TGTGCCAGCAGCCCGAGGGGGGGATATGGCCCAGGCGAGCAGTACTTC
cdr3_aa: CASSPRGGYGPGEQYF

j_call: TRBJ2-1
v_call: TRBV28
d_call: NA
clone_size: NA
cdr3_nt: TGTGCCAGCAGCCGACCCAGCGGGTACAATGAGCAGTTCTTC
cdr3_aa: CASSRPSGYNEQFF

j_call: TRBJ1-1
v_call: TRBV24-1
d_call: TRBD1
clone_size: NA
cdr3_nt: TGTGCCACCAGTGACCCCGGGACAGGGAGCACTGAAGCTTTCTTT
cdr3_aa: CATSDPGTGSTEAFF

j_call: TRBJ1-2
v_call: TRBV6-5
d_call: NA
clone_size: NA
cdr3_nt: TGTGCCAGCAGCCAAGGCAGGGGCAAAAACTATGGCTACACCTTC
cdr3_aa: CASSQGRGKNYGYTF

j_call: TRBJ2-7
v_call: TRBV7-8
d_call: NA
clone_size: NA
cdr3_nt: TGTGCCAGCAGCTTAGAGGACAGCCCCTACGTGCAGTACTTC
cdr3_aa: CASSLEDSPYVQYF

j_call: TRBJ2-1
v_call: TRBV2
d_call: NA
clone_size: NA
cdr3_nt: TGTGCCAGCAGTGATATGGGGGCGCTTATTAACAATGAGCAGTTCTTC
cdr3_aa: CASSDMGALINNEQFF

j_call: TRBJ2-7
v_call: TRBV6-5
d_call: TRBD1
clone_size: NA
cdr3_nt: TGTGCCAGCAGCCCGGGACAGGTCCTCTCCTACGAGCAGTACTTC
cdr3_aa: CASSPGQVLSYEQYF

j_call: TRBJ2-3
v_call: TRBV2
d_call: TRBD2
clone_size: NA
cdr3_nt: TGTGCCAGCAGCGAGCTAGGGACTAGCGGAGCAGATACGCAGTATTTT
cdr3_aa: CASSELGTSGADTQYF

j_call: TRBJ1-1
v_call: TRBV18
d_call: NA
clone_size: NA
cdr3_nt: TGTGCCAGCTCACAACGGCGTCCTCAGGGCACTGAAGCTTTCTTT
cdr3_aa: CASSQRRPQGTEAFF

j_call: TRBJ1-6
v_call: TRBV11-2
d_call: TRBD1
clone_size: NA
cdr3_nt: TGTGCCAGCAGCTTTCTTACAGGGGGTTCACCCCTCCACTTT
cdr3_aa: CASSFLTGGSPLHF

j_call: TRBJ1-2
v_call: TRBV6-2/TRBV6-3
d_call: NA
clone_size: few
cdr3_nt: TGTGCCAGCAGTTACTACTCTTCTACAGTCTTC
cdr3_aa: CASSYYSSTVF

j_call: TRBJ1-1
v_call: TRBV6-5
d_call: NA
clone_size: few
cdr3_nt: TGTGCCAGCAGCCCCTACCGAGCTTTCTTT
cdr3_aa: CASSPYRAFF

j_call: TRBJ2-1
v_call: TRBV6-4
d_call: NA
clone_size: NA
cdr3_nt: TGTGCCAGCAGTGCCCGGGACTCATTCTCCTACAATGAGCAGTTCTTC
cdr3_aa: CASSARDSFSYNEQFF

j_call: TRBJ1-3
v_call: TRBV6-5
d_call: TRBD1
clone_size: NA
cdr3_nt: TGTGCCAGCAGTTACTCCGGGACAGGGGTTGGAAACACCATATATTTT
cdr3_aa: CASSYSGTGVGNTIYF

j_call: TRBJ2-1
v_call: TRBV7-7
d_call: NA
clone_size: NA
cdr3_nt: TGTGCTAGCAGCTTAAACGCGGGGGCCAGAGGTAATGAGCAGTTCTTC
cdr3_aa: CASSLNAGARGNEQFF

j_call: TRBJ2-7
v_call: TRBV5-4
d_call: NA
clone_size: once
cdr3_nt: TGTGCCAGCAGCCCAGGACTAACCCTGACCTACGAGCAGTACTTC
cdr3_aa: CASSPGLTLTYEQYF

j_call: TRBJ2-1
v_call: TRBV7-6
d_call: TRBD2
clone_size: NA
cdr3_nt: TGTGCCAGCGGCCGCGGGGGGGTCTACAATGAGCAGTTCTTC
cdr3_aa: CASGRGGVYNEQFF

j_call: TRBJ2-7
v_call: TRBV5-1
d_call: NA
clone_size: NA
cdr3_nt: TGCGCCAGCAGCCGAGGGGCAGGGGTCGACGAGCAGTACTTC
cdr3_aa: CASSRGAGVDEQYF

j_call: TRBJ1-5
v_call: TRBV28
d_call: NA
clone_size: NA
cdr3_nt: TGTGCCAGCAGTTGGGCTATCAATCAGCCCCAGCATTTT
cdr3_aa: CASSWAINQPQHF

j_call: TRBJ1-1
v_call: TRBV13
d_call: NA
clone_size: NA
cdr3_nt: TGTGCCAGCAGCTTAGCCAGGAAGAACACTGAAGCTTTCTTT
cdr3_aa: CASSLARKNTEAFF

j_call: TRBJ1-4
v_call: TRBV4-3
d_call: NA
clone_size: NA
cdr3_nt: TGCGCCAGCAGCCAGACCCAGGGCCTTAATGAAAAACTGTTTTTT
cdr3_aa: CASSQTQGLNEKLFF

j_call: TRBJ1-5
v_call: TRBV27
d_call: NA
clone_size: NA
cdr3_nt: TGTGCCAGCAGTTTATTAGGCAGGGGTGTGGATCAGCCCCAGCATTTT
cdr3_aa: CASSLLGRGVDQPQHF

j_call: TRBJ2-1
v_call: TRBV11-2
d_call: NA
clone_size: NA
cdr3_nt: TGTGCCAGCAGCTTAGGACAGTACAATGAGCAGTTCTTC
cdr3_aa: CASSLGQYNEQFF

j_call: TRBJ1-6
v_call: TRBV5-1
d_call: NA
clone_size: NA
cdr3_nt: TGCGCCAGCAGCTTGAACGGTTCACCCCTCCACTTT
cdr3_aa: CASSLNGSPLHF

j_call: TRBJ1-2
v_call: TRBV4-3
d_call: NA
clone_size: NA
cdr3_nt: TGCGCCAGCAGCCTTGAGGAGGGCTGGGGCTACACCTTC
cdr3_aa: CASSLEEGWGYTF

j_call: TRBJ1-1
v_call: TRBV2
d_call: NA
clone_size: NA
cdr3_nt: TGTGCCAGCAGTGGGCCACACGGGGCTGAAGCTTTCTTT
cdr3_aa: CASSGPHGAEAFF

j_call: TRBJ1-5
v_call: TRBV7-2
d_call: NA
clone_size: NA
cdr3_nt: TGTGCCAGCAGCCAAAATAACAGGATCACCAATCAGCCCCAGCATTTT
cdr3_aa: CASSQNNRITNQPQHF

j_call: TRBJ2-2
v_call: TRBV6-4
d_call: TRBD2
clone_size: NA
cdr3_nt: TGTGCCAGCAGTGACTCTGCTAGCGGGAGAATCAGGACCGGGGAGCTGTTTTTT
cdr3_aa: CASSDSASGRIRTGELFF

j_call: TRBJ1-6
v_call: TRBV7-2
d_call: TRBD1
clone_size: NA
cdr3_nt: TGTGCCAGCAGCCCTCGGGACAGCGGGAATTCACCCCTCCACTTT
cdr3_aa: CASSPRDSGNSPLHF

j_call: TRBJ2-3
v_call: TRBV9
d_call: TRBD2
clone_size: NA
cdr3_nt: TGTGCCAGCAGCGTAGTGGCGGGGGGGCCAGATACGCAGTATTTT
cdr3_aa: CASSVVAGGPDTQYF

j_call: TRBJ1-4
v_call: TRBV7-8
d_call: NA
clone_size: NA
cdr3_nt: TGTGCCAGCAGCTTAGCCCGGGGAGGCCTTCAAGCTAATGAAAAACTGTTTTTT
cdr3_aa: CASSLARGGLQANEKLFF

j_call: TRBJ2-7
v_call: TRBV7-9
d_call: TRBD1
clone_size: once
cdr3_nt: TGTGCCAGCAGCTTAGCGGTCGGGACAGGGTCCTACGAGCAGTACTTC
cdr3_aa: CASSLAVGTGSYEQYF

j_call: TRBJ2-3
v_call: TRBV6-4
d_call: NA
clone_size: NA
cdr3_nt: TGTGCCAGCAGCCCAAGGGGGTCGAGCACAGATACGCAGTATTTT
cdr3_aa: CASSPRGSSTDTQYF